This T cell receptor beta chain was found in a study of blood T cells in healthy people across ages. No fewer than 5.5 micrograms of total RNA were isolated from every sample. A single count supports this clonotype. The antigen remains unidentified. Primed by a sample-barcoded 5' primer and a J-beta primer mix, a second PCR proceeded for about 7 to 11 cycles. TCRdb independently ran MiXCR on the 5' RACE reads; one entry per CDR3 protein. The data contain under 2,000,000 distinct CDR3 sequences, around 50% of them singletons. The study's findings and limits: There were more naive CD4+ cells and higher diversity in long-lived donors than in aged donors.

The CDR3 extends over 12 amino acids. The germline V gene encodes CDR1 MNHEY and CDR2 SVGEGT. Trimming took 6 bases from V and 5 from J, leaving 7 bases between them. V is TRBV6-2 or TRBV6-3 and J is TRBJ1-4; D not certain. The receptor's source is a woman aged 40 to 55 in good health. Sequenced input: blood. This CDR3 reads CASRPGNEKLFF. The CDR3 region has the DNA TGTGCCAGCAGGCCCGGGAATGAAAAACTGTTTTTT.